This paragraph reports one T cell receptor (beta chain). This entry is derived from a study of blood T cell repertoires in COVID-19. As for the study in general: The analysed material was cDNA or gDNA that came from T cells, B-cell-depleted T cells, or PBMCs.

Study processing details: Reference gene primer amplification yielded estimated nucleated cell counts. The repertoire was sequenced with immunoSEQ multiplex PCR; TCRdb's copy has only in-frame clones and lacks some. V, J and clone size are those of that table, while D and trimming were read from the DNA. This sample yields around 92,000 clones, of which under 80% are seen a single time; 3.5% to 4% belongs to the top ten. CDR1 SGHDN and CDR2 FVKESK come from the germline V gene. Trimming removed 4 bases from V and 3 bases from J, with 13 bases in between. This CDR3 is 14 amino acids long. V and J are TRBV14 and TRBJ2-7; D gene unclear. Material for sequencing was peripheral blood. This TCR derives from a man between 65 and 85 years old with COVID-19, enrolled during active disease. In DNA, the CDR3 is TGTGCCAGCAGCCGTCAGGTAAGAAACTACGAGCAGTACTTC. Encoded protein: CASSRQVRNYEQYF. The full variable domain, in which reference TRBV14 and TRBJ2-7 provide the parts outside the CDR3, is EAGVTQFPSHSVIEKGQTVTLRCDPISGHDNLYWYRRVMGKEIKFLLHFVKESKQDESGMPNNRFLAERTGGTYSTLKVQPAELEDSGVYFCASSRQVRNYEQYFGPGTRLTVT.